These 2 T cell receptor beta chains came from one sample sequenced in a study of CD8 T cells in ankylosing spondylitis. TCRdb re-called the 5' RACE reads with MiXCR, one entry per CDR3 protein. The table includes tens of thousands of distinct CDR3 sequences, around 6.2% detected once. Source material: blood, either unsorted or a sorted T cell fraction (not recorded which). Receptor source: a male donor with ankylosing spondylitis or in good health (not recorded which).

This clonotype appeared many times. The V gene is TRBV7-9, the J gene TRBJ2-2, with D tentatively TRBD1 (5 bases). Trimming removed 2 bases from V and 4 bases from J, with 14 bases in between. In germline, CDR1 is SEHNR, CDR2 FQNEAQ (reference sequence). CDR3 length equals 16 residues. CDR3 bases: TGTGCCAGCAGCTTAATGTTTCAGGGCGCCACCGGGGAGCTGTTTTTT. Encoded protein: CASSLMFQGATGELFF.

The CDR3 loop is CASLPEDKSGELFF. The CDR3 nucleotides read TGCGCCAGCCTACCAGAGGACAAATCGGGGGAGCTGTTTTTT. The chain is built from TRBV23-1 and TRBJ2-2; possibly TRBD1 for D (5 bases). TRBV23-1 is marked as an open reading frame, function uncertain. The V gene lost 8 bases and the J gene lost 8 bases, with 18 bases spanning the gap. The CDR3 extends over 14 amino acids.